This T cell receptor (beta chain) was documented in a study of cytomegalovirus exposure and HLA in healthy donors. PCR was performed using 60 Vbeta and 13 Jbeta primers. The data were produced by immunoSEQ multiplex PCR, yet TCRdb's version contains in-frame clones alone and is incomplete. The profile shows more than 150,000 clones, around 80% of them singletons. V was pared by 4 bases and J by 5 bases, with 10 bases of the junction left unmatched. In germline, CDR1 is LGHNA, CDR2 YNFKEQ. The CDR3 covers 16 residues. This sequence was found in a young man in good health and CMV-seronegative. Sequenced sample: PBMCs. This chain connects TRBV4-2 to TRBJ2-5, with 10 positions matching TRBD2. The CDR3 DNA is TGTGCCAGCAGCCCCTCTAGGGCTAGCGGGAGTGAGACCCAGTACTTC. Its translation is CASSPSRASGSETQYF.